This TCR beta chain was profiled in a study of long-term antiretroviral therapy in people with HIV. Study results and limitations: ART was followed by higher diversity that remained below transplant donor controls. Relative to control repertoires, HIV repertoires exhibited narrower CDR3 length ranges.

Run at survey level, the immunoSEQ assay was version v3.0. Libraries were prepared by immunoSEQ multiplex PCR; TCRdb keeps only in-frame clonotypes and omits some of them. Of fewer than 25,000 clones listed, just over 85% are singletons. With respect to this clone: Its cognate antigen is unknown.

V lost 11 bases to trimming and J lost 0 bases, with 11 bases between them. The CDR3 contains 12 residues. Germline V gives CDR1 SSHAT, CDR2 FNYEAQ (reference sequence). The receptor's source is a woman in her twenties or thirties with HIV. The chain links TRBV7-7 to TRBJ2-7, with a possible D match to TRBD2 (5 bases). The sequencing here drew on unsorted PBMCs, taken 1.8 years before starting antiretroviral therapy. CDR3 region: CAAGPSSYEQYF. The CDR3 nucleotides are TGTGCCGCGGGCCCAAGCTCCTACGAGCAGTACTTC.